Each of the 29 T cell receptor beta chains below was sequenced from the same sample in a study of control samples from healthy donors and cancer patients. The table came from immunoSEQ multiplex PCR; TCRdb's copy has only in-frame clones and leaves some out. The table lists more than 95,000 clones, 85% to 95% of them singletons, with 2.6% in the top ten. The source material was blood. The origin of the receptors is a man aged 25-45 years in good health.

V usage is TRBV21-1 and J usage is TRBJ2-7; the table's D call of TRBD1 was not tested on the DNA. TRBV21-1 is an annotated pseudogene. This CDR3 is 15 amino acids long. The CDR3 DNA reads TGTGCCAGCAGGGGAAGGGGGACGCAAACCTACGAGCAGTACGTC. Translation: CASRGRGTQTYEQYV.

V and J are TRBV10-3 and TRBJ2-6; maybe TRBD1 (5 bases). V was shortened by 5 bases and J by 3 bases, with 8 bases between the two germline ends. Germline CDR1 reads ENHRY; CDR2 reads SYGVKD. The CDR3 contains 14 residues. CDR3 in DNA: TGTGCCATCAGTCCAGGGTATGGGGCCAACGTCCTGACTTTC. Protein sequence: CAISPGYGANVLTF.

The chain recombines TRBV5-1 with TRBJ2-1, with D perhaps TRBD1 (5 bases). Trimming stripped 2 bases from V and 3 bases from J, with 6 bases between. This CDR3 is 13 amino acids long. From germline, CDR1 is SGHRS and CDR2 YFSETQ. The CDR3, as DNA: TGCGCCAGCAGCTTCGACAGCTACAATGAGCAGTTCTTC. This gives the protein CASSFDSYNEQFF.

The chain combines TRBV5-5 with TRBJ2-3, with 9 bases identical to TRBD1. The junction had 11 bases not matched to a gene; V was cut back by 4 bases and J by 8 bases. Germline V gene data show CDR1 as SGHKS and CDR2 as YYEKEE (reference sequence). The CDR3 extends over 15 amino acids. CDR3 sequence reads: CASSVSTGGMGTQYF. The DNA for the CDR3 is TGTGCCAGCAGCGTGTCGACAGGGGGAATGGGTACGCAGTATTTT. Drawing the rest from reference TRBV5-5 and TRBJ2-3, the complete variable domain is DAGVTQSPTHLIKTRGQQVTLRCSPISGHKSVSWYQQVLGQGPQFIFQYYEKEERGRGNFPDRFSARQFPNYSSELNVNALLLGDSALYLCASSVSTGGMGTQYFGPGTRLTVL.

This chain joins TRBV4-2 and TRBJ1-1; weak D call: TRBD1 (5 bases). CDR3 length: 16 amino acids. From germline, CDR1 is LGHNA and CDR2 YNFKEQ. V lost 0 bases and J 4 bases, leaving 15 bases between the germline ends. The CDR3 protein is CASSQEVRVISTEAFF. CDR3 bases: TGTGCCAGCAGCCAAGAAGTCAGGGTGATTAGCACTGAAGCTTTCTTT.

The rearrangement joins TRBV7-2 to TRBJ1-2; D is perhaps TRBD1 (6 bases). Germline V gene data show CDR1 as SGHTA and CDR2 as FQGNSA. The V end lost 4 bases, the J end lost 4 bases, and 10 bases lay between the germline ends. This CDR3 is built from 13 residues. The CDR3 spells CASSSGTTYGYTF. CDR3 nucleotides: TGTGCCAGCAGCTCCGGGACAACCTATGGCTACACCTTC.

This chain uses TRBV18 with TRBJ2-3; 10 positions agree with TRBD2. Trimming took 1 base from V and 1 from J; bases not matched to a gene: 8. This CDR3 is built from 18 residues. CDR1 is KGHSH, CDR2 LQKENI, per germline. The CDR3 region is CASSPLGSGGARTDTQYF. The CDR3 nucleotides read TGTGCCAGCTCACCACTCGGGAGCGGGGGGGCCCGCACAGATACGCAGTATTTT.

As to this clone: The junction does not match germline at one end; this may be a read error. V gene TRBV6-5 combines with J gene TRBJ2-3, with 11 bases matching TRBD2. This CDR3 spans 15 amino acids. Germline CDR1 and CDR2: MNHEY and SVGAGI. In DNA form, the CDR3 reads TGTGCCAGCAGGAAGAAAGCTAGCGGGGGGCCCCATTGGGATTTT. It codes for CASRKKASGGPHWDF.

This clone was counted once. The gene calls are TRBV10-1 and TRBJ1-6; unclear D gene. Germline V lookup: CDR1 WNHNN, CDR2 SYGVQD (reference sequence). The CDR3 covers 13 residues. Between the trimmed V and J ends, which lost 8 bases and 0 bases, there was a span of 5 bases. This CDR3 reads CASRDSYNSPLHF. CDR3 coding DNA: TGCGCCAGCCGGGACTCCTATAATTCACCCCTCCACTTT.

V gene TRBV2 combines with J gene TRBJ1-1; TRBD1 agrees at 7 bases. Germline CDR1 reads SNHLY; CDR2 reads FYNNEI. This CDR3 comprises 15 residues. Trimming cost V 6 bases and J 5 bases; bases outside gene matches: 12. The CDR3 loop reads CASSLFTGDATEAFF. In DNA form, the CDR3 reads TGTGCCAGCAGCCTTTTTACAGGGGATGCGACTGAAGCTTTCTTT.

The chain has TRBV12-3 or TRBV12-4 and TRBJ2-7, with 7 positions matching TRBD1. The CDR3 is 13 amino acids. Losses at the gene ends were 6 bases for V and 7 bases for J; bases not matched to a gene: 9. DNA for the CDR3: TGTGCCAGCAGGTCCTCGACAGGGAGAGAGCAGTACTTC. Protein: CASRSSTGREQYF.

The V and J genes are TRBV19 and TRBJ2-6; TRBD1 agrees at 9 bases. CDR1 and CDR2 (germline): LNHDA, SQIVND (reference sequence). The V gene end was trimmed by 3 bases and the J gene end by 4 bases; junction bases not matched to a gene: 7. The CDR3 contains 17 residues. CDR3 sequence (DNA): TGTGCCAGTAGTATGGTACAGGGGGCGTGGGGGGCCAACGTCCTGACTTTC. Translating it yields CASSMVQGAWGANVLTF.

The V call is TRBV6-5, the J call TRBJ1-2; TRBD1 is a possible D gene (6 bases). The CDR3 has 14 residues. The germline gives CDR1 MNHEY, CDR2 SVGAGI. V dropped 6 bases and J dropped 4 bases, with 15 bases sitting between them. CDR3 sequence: CASSLSGTSYGYTF. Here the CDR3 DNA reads TGTGCCAGCAGCCTTTCCGGGACAAGCTATGGCTACACCTTC.

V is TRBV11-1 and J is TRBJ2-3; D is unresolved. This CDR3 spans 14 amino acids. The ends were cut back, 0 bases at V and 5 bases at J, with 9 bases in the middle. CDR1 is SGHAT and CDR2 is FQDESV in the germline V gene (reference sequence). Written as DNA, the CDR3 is TGTGCCAGCAGCTTAGCGGACGTACAAGATACGCAGTATTTT. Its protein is CASSLADVQDTQYF.

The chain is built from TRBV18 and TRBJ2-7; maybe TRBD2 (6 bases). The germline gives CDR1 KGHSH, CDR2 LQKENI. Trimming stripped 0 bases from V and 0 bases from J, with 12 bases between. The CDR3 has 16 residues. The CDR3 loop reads CASSPPVGTLSYEQYF. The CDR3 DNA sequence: TGTGCCAGCTCACCACCCGTCGGGACTCTCTCCTACGAGCAGTACTTC.

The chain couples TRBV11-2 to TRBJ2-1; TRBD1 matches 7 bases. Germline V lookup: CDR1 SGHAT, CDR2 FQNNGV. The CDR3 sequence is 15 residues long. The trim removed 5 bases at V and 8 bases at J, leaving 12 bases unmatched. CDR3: CASSPSGTVKDEQFF. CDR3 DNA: TGTGCCAGCAGCCCTTCCGGGACAGTGAAGGATGAGCAGTTCTTC. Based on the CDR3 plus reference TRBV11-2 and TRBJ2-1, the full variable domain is EAGVAQSPRYKIIEKRQSVAFWCNPISGHATLYWYQQILGQGPKLLIQFQNNGVVDDSQLPKDRFSAERLKGVDSTLKIQPAKLEDSAVYLCASSPSGTVKDEQFFGPGTRLTVL.

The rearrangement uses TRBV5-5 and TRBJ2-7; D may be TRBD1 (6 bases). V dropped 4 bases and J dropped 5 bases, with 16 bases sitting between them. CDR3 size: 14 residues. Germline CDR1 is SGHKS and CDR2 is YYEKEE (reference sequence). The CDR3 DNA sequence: TGTGCCAGCAGCCCCCGGACAGTAGACCACGAGCAGTACTTC. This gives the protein CASSPRTVDHEQYF.

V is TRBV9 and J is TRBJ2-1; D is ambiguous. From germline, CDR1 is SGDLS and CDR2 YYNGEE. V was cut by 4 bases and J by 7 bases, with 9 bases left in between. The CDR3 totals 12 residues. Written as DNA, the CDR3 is TGTGCCAGCAGCCCCGCCATGAATGAGCAGTTCTTC. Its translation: CASSPAMNEQFF.

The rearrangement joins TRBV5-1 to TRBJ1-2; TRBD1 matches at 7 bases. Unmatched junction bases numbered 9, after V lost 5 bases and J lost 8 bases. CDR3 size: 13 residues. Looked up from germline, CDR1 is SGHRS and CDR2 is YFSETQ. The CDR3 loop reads CASSSDRRGGYTF. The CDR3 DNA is TGCGCCAGCAGTTCGGACAGGAGGGGAGGCTACACCTTC.

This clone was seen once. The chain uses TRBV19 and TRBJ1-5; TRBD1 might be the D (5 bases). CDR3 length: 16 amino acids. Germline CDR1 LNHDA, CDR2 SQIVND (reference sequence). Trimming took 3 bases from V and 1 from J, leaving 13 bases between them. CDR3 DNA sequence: TGTGCCAGTAGTATCGTCAAGGGGACGAGCAATCAGCCCCAGCATTTT. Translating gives CASSIVKGTSNQPQHF.

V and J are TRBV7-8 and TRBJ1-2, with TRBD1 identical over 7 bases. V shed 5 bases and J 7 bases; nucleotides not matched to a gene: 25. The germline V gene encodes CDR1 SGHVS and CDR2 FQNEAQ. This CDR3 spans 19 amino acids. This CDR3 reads CASSLSVTGTDPNGGGYTF. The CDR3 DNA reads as TGTGCCAGCAGCCTATCCGTAACCGGGACAGACCCAAATGGGGGTGGCTACACCTTC.

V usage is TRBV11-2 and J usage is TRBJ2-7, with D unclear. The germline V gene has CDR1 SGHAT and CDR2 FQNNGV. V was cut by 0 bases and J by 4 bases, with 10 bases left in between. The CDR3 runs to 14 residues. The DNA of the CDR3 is TGTGCCAGCAGCTTAGAGAGTTCCGTATACGAGCAGTACGTC. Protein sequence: CASSLESSVYEQYV.

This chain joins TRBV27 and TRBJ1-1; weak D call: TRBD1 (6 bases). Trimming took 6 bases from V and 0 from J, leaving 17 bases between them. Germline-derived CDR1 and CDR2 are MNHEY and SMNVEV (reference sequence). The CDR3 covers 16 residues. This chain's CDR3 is CASRLMSGAMNTEAFF. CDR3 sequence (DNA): TGTGCCAGCAGGCTTATGTCAGGGGCCATGAACACTGAAGCTTTCTTT.

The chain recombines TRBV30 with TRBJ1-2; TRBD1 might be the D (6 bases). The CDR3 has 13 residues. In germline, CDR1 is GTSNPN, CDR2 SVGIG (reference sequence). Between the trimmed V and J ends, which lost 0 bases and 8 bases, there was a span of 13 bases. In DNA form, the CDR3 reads TGTGCCTGGAGTGTATGGGGGGCGGAGGGCTACACCTTC. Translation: CAWSVWGAEGYTF.

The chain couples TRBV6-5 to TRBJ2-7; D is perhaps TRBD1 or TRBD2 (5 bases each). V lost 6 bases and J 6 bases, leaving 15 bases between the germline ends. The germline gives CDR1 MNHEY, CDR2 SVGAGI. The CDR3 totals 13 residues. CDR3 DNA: TGTGCCAGCAGCCTAGCAGGGCGGTGCGAGCAGTACGTC. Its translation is CASSLAGRCEQYV.

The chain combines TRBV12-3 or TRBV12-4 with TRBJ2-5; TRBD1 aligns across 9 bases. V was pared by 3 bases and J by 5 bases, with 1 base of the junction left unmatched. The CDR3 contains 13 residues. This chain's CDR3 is CASSLGTGETQYF. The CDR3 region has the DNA TGTGCCAGCAGTTTGGGGACAGGGGAGACCCAGTACTTC.

As DNA, the CDR3 is TGTGCCAGTACCCCCAGGGGGGTGAGGGTTCACAATGAGCAGTTCTTC. It codes for CASTPRGVRVHNEQFF. The V gene is TRBV19, the J gene TRBJ2-1; the D gene is possibly TRBD1 (7 bases). CDR1 and CDR2 from the germline V gene are LNHDA and SQIVND (reference sequence). V dropped 7 bases and J dropped 5 bases, with 21 bases sitting between them. This CDR3 contains 16 residues.

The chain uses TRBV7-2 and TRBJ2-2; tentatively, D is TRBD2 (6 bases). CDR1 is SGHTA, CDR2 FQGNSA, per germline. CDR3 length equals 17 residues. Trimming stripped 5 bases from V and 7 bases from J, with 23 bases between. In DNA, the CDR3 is TGTGCCAGCAGCCCCCCACCGGGACTCCCCTCGGGCGGGGAGCTGTTTTTT. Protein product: CASSPPPGLPSGGELFF. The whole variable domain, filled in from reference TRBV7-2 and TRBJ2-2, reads GAGVSQSPSNKVTEKGKDVELRCDPISGHTALYWYRQSLGQGLEFLIYFQGNSAPDKSGLPSDRFSAERTGGSVSTLTIQRTQQEDSAVYLCASSPPPGLPSGGELFFGEGSRLTVL.

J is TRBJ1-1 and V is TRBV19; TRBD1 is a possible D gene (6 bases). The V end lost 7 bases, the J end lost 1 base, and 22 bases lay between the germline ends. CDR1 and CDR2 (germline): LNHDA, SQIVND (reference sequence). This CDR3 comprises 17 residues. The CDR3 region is CASKRGTDRPKNTEAFF. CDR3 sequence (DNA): TGTGCCAGTAAGAGGGGGACGGACCGGCCTAAGAACACTGAAGCTTTCTTT.